Below are 19 T cell receptor beta chains sequenced from a single sample in a study of blood T cell repertoires in COVID-19. Assay: immunoSEQ multiplex PCR; the TCRdb copy retains only in-frame clones and omits some. The profile shows 380,000 or so clones, 80% to 90% of them singletons. Sequenced material: peripheral blood. The source of these receptors is a man aged 35 to 55 with acute or convalescent COVID-19.

The CDR3 spells CASSAENYEQYF. The CDR3, as DNA: TGTGCCAGCAGCGCCGAGAATTACGAGCAGTACTTC. This rearrangement joins TRBV9 to TRBJ2-7; D remains unclear. With 3 bases removed from V and 4 bases from J, the gap between germline ends came to 8 bases. From germline, CDR1 is SGDLS and CDR2 YYNGEE. The CDR3 covers 12 residues.

CDR3 in amino acids: CASSPQGRGPYNEQFF. The DNA for the CDR3 is TGTGCCAGCAGCCCCCAGGGGAGGGGCCCTTACAATGAGCAGTTCTTC. This sequence joins TRBV6-2 or TRBV6-3 and TRBJ2-1, with a tentative D call TRBD2 (7 bases). This CDR3 contains 16 residues. Germline CDR1 MNHEY, CDR2 SVGEGT. V dropped 6 bases and J dropped 4 bases, with 19 bases sitting between them.

The genes are TRBV5-1 and TRBJ2-1; 10 nucleotides agree with TRBD2. With 4 bases clipped from V and 5 bases from J, the junction kept 6 bases outside the gene matches. CDR1 is SGHRS, CDR2 YFSETQ, per germline. The CDR3 sequence is 15 residues long. CDR3 bases: TGCGCCAGCAGCCCGGGACTAGCGACGAACAATGAGCAGTTCTTC. It specifies CASSPGLATNNEQFF.

V and J are TRBV6-2 or TRBV6-3 and TRBJ2-1; 7 positions match TRBD2. The germline V gene has CDR1 MNHEY and CDR2 SVGEGT. The trim removed 4 bases at V and 3 bases at J, leaving 6 bases unmatched. The CDR3 runs to 15 residues. For the CDR3, the DNA is TGTGCCAGCAGTTCCTCTAGCGGAATCTACAATGAGCAGTTCTTC. Amino acids: CASSSSSGIYNEQFF.

J is TRBJ2-7 and V is TRBV19; 9 bases match TRBD1. CDR1 is LNHDA and CDR2 is SQIVND in the germline V gene (reference sequence). This CDR3 is built from 14 residues. The junction had 5 bases not matched to a gene; V was cut back by 3 bases and J by 5 bases. For the CDR3, the DNA is TGTGCCAGTAGTATGGGACAGGGCGAGGACGAGCAGTACTTC. Translation gives CASSMGQGEDEQYF. Based on the CDR3 plus reference TRBV19 and TRBJ2-7, the full variable domain is DGGITQSPKYLFRKEGQNVTLSCEQNLNHDAMYWYRQDPGQGLRLIYYSQIVNDFQKGDIAEGYSVSREKKESFPLTVTSAQKNPTAFYLCASSMGQGEDEQYFGPGTRLTVT.

This sequence joins TRBV6-5 and TRBJ2-1; 10 bases line up with TRBD2. Germline V gives CDR1 MNHEY, CDR2 SVGAGI. Trimming removed 9 bases from V and 6 bases from J; junction bases left unmatched: 8. The CDR3 contains 14 residues. Here the CDR3 DNA reads TGTGCCAGTGGACTAGCGGTTCCCACCAATGAGCAGTTCTTC. This sequence encodes CASGLAVPTNEQFF.

This clone was seen a handful of times. The chain is built from TRBV7-9 and TRBJ1-2, with unresolved D. The germline V and J ends were trimmed by 5 bases and 3 bases, with 10 bases remaining between them. The CDR3 spans 13 residues. CDR1 SEHNR and CDR2 FQNEAQ come from the germline V gene (reference sequence). The DNA for the CDR3 is TGTGCCAGCAGCCCAGCGGAGTACTATGGCTACACCTTC. Its protein is CASSPAEYYGYTF.

V is TRBV30 and J is TRBJ1-1; D is ambiguous. Germline V gene sequence: CDR1 GTSNPN, CDR2 SVGIG (reference sequence). The CDR3 has 12 amino acids. Trimming cost V 1 base and J 1 base, with 4 bases left between them. The CDR3: CAWSGRNTEAFF. Written as DNA, the CDR3 is TGTGCCTGGAGTGGGAGGAACACTGAAGCTTTCTTT. Supplemented by reference TRBV30 and TRBJ1-1, the full variable domain reads SQTIHQWPATLVQPVGSPLSLECTVEGTSNPNLYWYRQAAGRGLQLLFYSVGIGQISSEVPQNLSASRPQDRQFILSSKKLLLSDSGFYLCAWSGRNTEAFFGQGTRLTVV.

The rearrangement joins TRBV14 to TRBJ2-7; TRBD1 aligns across 7 bases. With V trimmed by 2 bases and J by 4 bases, 5 bases remained unmatched. The CDR3 consists of 14 residues. Germline assignment: CDR1 SGHDN and CDR2 FVKESK. This CDR3 is CASSQWGQRYEQYF. CDR3 nucleotide sequence: TGTGCCAGCAGCCAATGGGGACAGCGATACGAGCAGTACTTC.

V gene TRBV28 combines with J gene TRBJ1-1; 7 bases agree with TRBD1. CDR1 and CDR2 (germline): MDHEN, SYDVKM. This CDR3 has 14 amino acids. V lost 5 bases and J lost 4; bases outside the gene matches: 7. CDR3 protein: CASSVQGQSTEAFF. For the CDR3, the DNA is TGTGCCAGCAGTGTACAGGGACAGAGCACTGAAGCTTTCTTT.

In the case of this clone: Compared with germline, one end of the junction differs, possibly owing to a read error. The V call is TRBV7-7, the J call TRBJ2-5; a possible D gene is TRBD2 (5 bases). Germline CDR1 and CDR2: SSHAT and FNYEAQ (reference sequence). The CDR3 runs 15 residues. In DNA, the CDR3 is TGTGCTAGCAGCTTAGCGCGGTCCCCCCAAGAGACCCAGTACTTC. Its protein is CASSLARSPQETQYF.

The gene calls are TRBV27 and TRBJ1-4; TRBD1 agrees at 7 bases. The CDR3 has 17 amino acids. The trim removed 2 bases at V and 4 bases at J, leaving 10 bases unmatched. Germline-derived CDR1 and CDR2 are MNHEY and SMNVEV (reference sequence). The CDR3: CASSLLGQGVSNEKLFF. CDR3 nucleotide sequence: TGTGCCAGCAGTTTACTCGGGCAGGGGGTCAGTAATGAAAAACTGTTTTTT.

V is TRBV11-2 and J is TRBJ1-5; perhaps TRBD1 as D (6 bases). V shed 5 bases and J shed 2 bases, with 16 bases lying between them. Germline assignment: CDR1 SGHAT and CDR2 FQNNGV. This CDR3 has 16 amino acids. CDR3 loop: CASSLIAGGGNQPQHF. In nucleotides, the CDR3 is TGTGCCAGCAGCCTAATCGCGGGGGGCGGCAATCAGCCCCAGCATTTT.

The rearrangement uses TRBV3-1 (or the pseudogene TRBV3-2) and TRBJ1-1; 9 nucleotides match TRBD1. Trimming at V came to 2 bases and at J to 4 bases, leaving 5 bases not matched to a gene. Germline assignment: CDR1 LGHDT and CDR2 YNNKEL (reference sequence). The CDR3 totals 15 residues. The CDR3 here is CASSQNRGQGTEAFF. DNA for the CDR3: TGTGCCAGCAGCCAAAACAGGGGGCAGGGCACTGAAGCTTTCTTT.

Points on this clone: The same CDR3 arises from other DNA sequences in this sample as well. The chain couples TRBV7-6 to TRBJ1-5, with 8 bases that match TRBD1. CDR3 length equals 16 residues. The J segment lost 0 bases and the V segment lost 4 bases, leaving 5 bases of the junction unmatched. Germline V gene lookup returns CDR1 SGHVS and CDR2 FNYEAQ. CDR3 protein: CASSSGQGNSNQPQHF. The DNA of the CDR3 is TGTGCCAGCAGCTCTGGACAGGGAAATAGCAATCAGCCCCAGCATTTT.

The chain is built from TRBV15 and TRBJ2-3; perhaps TRBD2 as D (6 bases). Trimming cost V 3 bases and J 0 bases, with 16 bases left between them. The CDR3 is made up of 17 amino acids. Germline loops: CDR1 LNHNV, CDR2 YYDKDF (reference sequence). The CDR3, as DNA: TGTGCCACCAGCAGGACTCGACTAGGGGAAAGCACAGATACGCAGTATTTT. Its protein is CATSRTRLGESTDTQYF.

The chain links TRBV5-8 to TRBJ2-7, with 12 positions matching TRBD1. Germline CDR1 and CDR2: SGHTS and YDEGEE. The trim removed 1 base at V and 3 bases at J, leaving 8 bases unmatched. The CDR3 consists of 17 residues. The CDR3 nucleotides are TGTGCCAGCAGCTTGTTTGGTGGGACAGGGGGCCACTACGAGCAGTACTTC. Protein sequence: CASSLFGGTGGHYEQYF.

The rearrangement uses TRBV5-1 and TRBJ2-2; TRBD1 agrees at 8 bases. CDR1 is SGHRS, CDR2 YFSETQ, per germline. With 2 bases clipped from V and 1 base from J, the junction kept 4 bases outside the gene matches. The CDR3 loop spans 16 amino acids. CDR3 amino acids: CASSFSGTGNTGELFF. Here the CDR3 DNA reads TGCGCCAGCAGCTTCTCCGGGACAGGGAACACCGGGGAGCTGTTTTTT. Based on the CDR3 plus reference TRBV5-1 and TRBJ2-2, the full variable domain is KAGVTQTPRYLIKTRGQQVTLSCSPISGHRSVSWYQQTPGQGLQFLFEYFSETQRNKGNFPGRFSGRQFSNSRSEMNVSTLELGDSALYLCASSFSGTGNTGELFFGEGSRLTVL.

The J gene is TRBJ2-1, the V gene TRBV11-2; TRBD2 is a possible D gene (5 bases). Trimming removed 1 base at V and 9 bases at J, with 7 bases between. Germline CDR1 reads SGHAT; CDR2 reads FQNNGV. The CDR3 consists of 12 residues. The CDR3 sequence: CASSLAEVEQFF. As DNA, the CDR3 is TGTGCCAGCAGCTTAGCGGAGGTTGAGCAGTTCTTC.